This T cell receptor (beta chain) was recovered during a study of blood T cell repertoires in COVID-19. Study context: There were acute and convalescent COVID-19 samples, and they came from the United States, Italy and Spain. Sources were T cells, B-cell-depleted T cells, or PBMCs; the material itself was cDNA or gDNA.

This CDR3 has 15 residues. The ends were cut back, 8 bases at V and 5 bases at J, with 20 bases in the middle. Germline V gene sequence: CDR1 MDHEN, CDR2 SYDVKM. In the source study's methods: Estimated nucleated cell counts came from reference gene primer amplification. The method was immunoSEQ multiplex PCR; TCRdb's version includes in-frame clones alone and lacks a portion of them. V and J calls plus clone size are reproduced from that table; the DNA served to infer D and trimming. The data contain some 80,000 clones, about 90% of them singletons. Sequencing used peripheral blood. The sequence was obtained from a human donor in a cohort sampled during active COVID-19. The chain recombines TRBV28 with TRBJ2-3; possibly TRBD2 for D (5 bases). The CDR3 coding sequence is TGTGCCAGCCTTCCTGTGCGTCCTGGGAGAGATACGCAGTATTTT. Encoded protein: CASLPVRPGRDTQYF. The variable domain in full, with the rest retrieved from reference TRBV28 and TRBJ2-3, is DVKVTQSSRYLVKRTGEKVFLECVQDMDHENMFWYRQDPGLGLRLIYFSYDVKMKEKGDIPEGYSVSREKKERFSLILESASTNQTSMYLCASLPVRPGRDTQYFGPGTRLTVL.